This T cell receptor (beta chain) was captured by sequencing in a study of T cell repertoires in cytomegalovirus infection. Each CDR3 protein gets one entry after TCRdb re-called the reads with MiXCR. The sample lists about 700,000 distinct CDR3 sequences; 30% to 40% were seen once. Germline lookup yields CDR1 MDHEN and CDR2 SYDVKM. This CDR3 has 11 amino acids. Between the trimmed V and J ends, which lost 8 bases and 5 bases, there was a span of 9 bases. Points on this clonotype: Its antigen is as yet unknown.

The chain couples TRBV28 to TRBJ1-2; TRBD1 is a possible D gene (6 bases). This TCR derives from a human donor in good health (CMV status not recorded). Some clones in this sample may be carry-over from other donors' samples. Sequencing was performed on cultured PBMCs, taken from culture after CMV antigen stimulation. CDR3 region: CASQGGYGYTF. CDR3 bases: TGTGCCAGCCAAGGGGGGTATGGCTACACCTTC.